This T cell receptor (beta chain) was retrieved from a study of PD-L1 blockade in urothelial cancer. This CDR3 spans 16 amino acids. With 2 bases removed from V and 8 bases from J, the gap between germline ends came to 18 bases. Per germline, CDR1 SEHNR and CDR2 FQNEAQ (reference sequence). Using immunoSEQ multiplex PCR, the repertoire was profiled, and TCRdb retains in-frame clones only, with some absent. The sample has tens of thousands of clones, around 88% seen once; the top ten hold approximately 15%. The time point: pretreatment peripheral blood. Sequencing was performed on PBMCs, taken around atezolizumab (anti-PD-L1) treatment. This TCR derives from a woman aged 55-70 years with urothelial cancer. This chain links TRBV7-9 with TRBJ1-4, with D perhaps matching TRBD1 (6 bases). DNA of the CDR3: TGTGCCAGCAGCTTACGACAGGACCTAATTACGGAAAAACTGTTTTTT. Its protein product is CASSLRQDLITEKLFF. Based on the CDR3 plus reference TRBV7-9 and TRBJ1-4, the full variable domain is DTGVSQNPRHKITKRGQNVTFRCDPISEHNRLYWYRQTLGQGPEFLTYFQNEAQLEKSRLLSDRFSAERPKGSFSTLEIQRTEQGDSAMYLCASSLRQDLITEKLFFGSGTQLSVL.